Listed below are T cell receptor beta chains from one sample, sequenced in a study of breast tumors, draining lymph nodes, adjacent tissues. MiXCR, applied by TCRdb to the multiplex PCR reads, yields one record per CDR3 protein. The sample includes 170,000 or so distinct CDR3 sequences, around a third of them seen just once. Sequencing used axillary lymph node tissue. Receptors originate from a female donor with breast cancer. Some clones in this sample may be carry-over from other donors' samples. Both conserved end residues are part of each CDR3. The order of the fields is CDR3 protein, CDR3 DNA, V gene, clone size, D gene, J gene. D genes are given only for firm matches. Part of the rows lack a size; the others show once, few, many or a class for expanded clones.

CASSVGGTGNEQFF | TGTGCCAGCAGCGTAGGGGGGACGGGGAATGAGCAGTTCTTC | TRBV9 | many | NA | TRBJ2-1
CASSLNEQFF | TGTGCCAGCAGCCTAAATGAGCAGTTCTTC | TRBV11-2 | many | NA | TRBJ2-1
CASSRDRGRNEQFF | TGTGCCAGCAGCCGGGACAGGGGGCGCAATGAGCAGTTCTTC | TRBV2 | many | TRBD1 | TRBJ2-1
CATRISSRTEGNPNYGYTF | TGTGCCACCAGAATATCGAGCCGGACAGAAGGAAACCCAAACTATGGCTACACCTTC | TRBV15 | many | NA | TRBJ1-2
CASSLAGRAIDTQYF | TGTGCCAGCAGCTTGGCAGGGAGGGCCATAGATACGCAGTATTTT | TRBV7-3 | NA | TRBD2 | TRBJ2-3
CASSVVLAGDTNYEQFF | TGTGCCAGCAGCGTAGTTCTAGCGGGCGACACCAACTATGAGCAGTTCTTC | TRBV9 | NA | TRBD2 | TRBJ2-1
CASSERTSGEQYF | TGCGCCAGCAGTGAAAGGACTAGCGGGGAGCAGTACTTC | TRBV10-1 | many | TRBD2 | TRBJ2-7
CASSLDAGYSGYTF | TGTGCCAGCAGCTTAGACGCCGGGTATAGTGGCTACACCTTC | TRBV7-9 | medium-sized | NA | TRBJ1-2
CASSLKGDSGRAPRETQYF | TGTGCCAGCAGCTTAAAGGGGGATAGCGGGAGGGCCCCCAGAGAGACCCAGTACTTC | TRBV7-2 | NA | TRBD2 | TRBJ2-5
CASSLRTGQYQPQYF | TGTGCCAGCAGCTTACGGACTGGACAGTATCAGCCCCAGTACTTC | TRBV7-2 | NA | NA | TRBJ2-5
CASSLGQGGSEAFF | TGTGCCAGCAGCTTGGGACAGGGGGGTTCTGAAGCTTTCTTT | TRBV7-2 | NA | TRBD1 | TRBJ1-1
CASSPAFNEKLFF | TGTGCCAGCTCACCCGCTTTTAATGAAAAACTGTTTTTT | TRBV18 | many | NA | TRBJ1-4
CASSEGTANSYEQYF | TGTGCCAGCAGTGAGGGGACGGCAAACTCCTACGAGCAGTACTTC | TRBV6-1 | many | NA | TRBJ2-7
CASSHSLGSPLRF | TGTGCCAGCAGTCACTCGCTTGGTTCACCCCTCCGCTTT | TRBV6-5 | NA | NA | TRBJ1-6
CATRGGAGISEQYF | TGTGCTACTAGAGGGGGGGCAGGGATCTCCGAGCAGTACTTC | TRBV19 | many | NA | TRBJ2-7
CSARSPGTGSSGDGYTF | TGCAGTGCTAGAAGTCCCGGGACAGGGTCCTCGGGGGATGGCTACACCTTC | TRBV20-1 | NA | TRBD1 | TRBJ1-2
CASSQTLLAGVTPYEQYF | TGTGCCAGCAGCCAAACCCTACTAGCGGGGGTTACTCCCTACGAGCAGTACTTC | TRBV14 | many | TRBD2 | TRBJ2-7
CASSITGEYNYGYTF | TGTGCCAGTAGTATCACCGGAGAATATAACTATGGCTACACCTTC | TRBV19 | many | NA | TRBJ1-2
CASSTGTSGVLDTGELFF | TGTGCCAGCAGCACCGGGACTAGCGGGGTCCTGGACACCGGGGAGCTGTTTTTT | TRBV9 | many | TRBD2 | TRBJ2-2
CSVNLLYGYTF | TGCAGCGTGAATCTCCTCTATGGCTACACCTTC | TRBV29-1 | once | NA | TRBJ1-2